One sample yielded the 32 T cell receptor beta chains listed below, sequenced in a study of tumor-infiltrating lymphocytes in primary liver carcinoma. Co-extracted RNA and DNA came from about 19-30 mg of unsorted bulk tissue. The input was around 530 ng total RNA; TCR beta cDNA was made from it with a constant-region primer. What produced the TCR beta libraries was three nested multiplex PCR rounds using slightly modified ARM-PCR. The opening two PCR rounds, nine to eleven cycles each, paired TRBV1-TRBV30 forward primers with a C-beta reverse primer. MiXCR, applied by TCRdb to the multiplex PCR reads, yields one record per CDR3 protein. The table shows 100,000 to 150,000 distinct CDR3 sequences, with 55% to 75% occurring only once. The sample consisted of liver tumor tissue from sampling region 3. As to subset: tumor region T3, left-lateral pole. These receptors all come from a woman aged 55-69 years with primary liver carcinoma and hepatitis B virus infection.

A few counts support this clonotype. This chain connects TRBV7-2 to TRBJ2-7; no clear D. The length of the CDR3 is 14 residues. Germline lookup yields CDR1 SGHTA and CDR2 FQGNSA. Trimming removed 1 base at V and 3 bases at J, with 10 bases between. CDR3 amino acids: CASSLDSGGYEQYF. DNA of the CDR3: TGTGCCAGCAGCTTAGACTCGGGTGGCTACGAGCAGTACTTC.

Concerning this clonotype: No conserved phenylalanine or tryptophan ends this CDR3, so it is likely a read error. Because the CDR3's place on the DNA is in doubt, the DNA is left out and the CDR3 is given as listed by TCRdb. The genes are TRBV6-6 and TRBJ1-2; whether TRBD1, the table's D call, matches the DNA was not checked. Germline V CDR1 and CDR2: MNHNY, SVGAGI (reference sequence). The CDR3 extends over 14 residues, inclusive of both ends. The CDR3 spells CASSLGHENYGYIL.

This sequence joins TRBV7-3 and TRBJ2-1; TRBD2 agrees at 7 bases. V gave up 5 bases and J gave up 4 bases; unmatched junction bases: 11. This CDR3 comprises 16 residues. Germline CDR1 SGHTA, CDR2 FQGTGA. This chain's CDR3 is CASSPGGGRRYNEQFF. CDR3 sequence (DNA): TGTGCCAGCAGCCCTGGGGGAGGGAGGCGGTACAATGAGCAGTTCTTC.

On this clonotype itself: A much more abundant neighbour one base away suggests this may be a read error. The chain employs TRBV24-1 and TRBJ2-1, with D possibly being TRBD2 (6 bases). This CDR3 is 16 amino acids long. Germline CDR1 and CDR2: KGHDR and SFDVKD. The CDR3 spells CATSDPLSGTGQERFF. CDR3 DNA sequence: TGTGCCACCAGTGATCCCCTTTCCGGGACTGGCCAGGAGCGGTTCTTC.

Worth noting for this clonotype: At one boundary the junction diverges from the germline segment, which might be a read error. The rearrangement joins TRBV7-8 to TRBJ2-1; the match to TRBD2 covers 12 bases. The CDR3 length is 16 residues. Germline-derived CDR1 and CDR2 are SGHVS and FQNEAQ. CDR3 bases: TGTGCTAGCAGCTCCAGCGCTAGCGGGGGGGTGAATGAGCAGTTCTTC. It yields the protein CASSSSASGGVNEQFF.

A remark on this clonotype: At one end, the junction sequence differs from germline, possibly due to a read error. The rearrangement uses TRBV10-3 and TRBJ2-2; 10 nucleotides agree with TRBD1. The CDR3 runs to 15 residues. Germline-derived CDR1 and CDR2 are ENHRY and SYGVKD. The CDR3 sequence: CAIRDRGKDIGEPFF. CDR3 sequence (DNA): TGTGCCATCAGGGACAGGGGGAAGGACATCGGGGAGCCGTTTTTT.

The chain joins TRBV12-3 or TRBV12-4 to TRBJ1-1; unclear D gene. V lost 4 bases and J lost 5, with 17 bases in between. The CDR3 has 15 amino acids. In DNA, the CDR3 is TGTGCCAGCAGTTCCCTTCAGGCGAGGAAGACTGAAGCTTTCTTT. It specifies CASSSLQARKTEAFF.

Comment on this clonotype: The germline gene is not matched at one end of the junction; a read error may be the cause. CDR3 in amino acids: CANSHLGGTQYF. The CDR3 DNA is TGTGCCAACAGCCACCTAGGGGGGACCCAGTACTTC. This rearrangement joins TRBV11-2 to TRBJ2-5; TRBD1 might be the D (6 bases). This CDR3 has 12 amino acids. Looked up from germline, CDR1 is SGHAT and CDR2 is FQNNGV.

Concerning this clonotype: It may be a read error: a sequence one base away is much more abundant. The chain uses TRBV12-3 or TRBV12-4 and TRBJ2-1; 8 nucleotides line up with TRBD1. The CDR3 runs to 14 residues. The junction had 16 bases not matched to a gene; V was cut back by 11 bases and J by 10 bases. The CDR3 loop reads CARRRDRILYEQFF. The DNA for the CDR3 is TGTGCCCGCCGACGGGACAGGATACTATACGAGCAGTTCTTC.

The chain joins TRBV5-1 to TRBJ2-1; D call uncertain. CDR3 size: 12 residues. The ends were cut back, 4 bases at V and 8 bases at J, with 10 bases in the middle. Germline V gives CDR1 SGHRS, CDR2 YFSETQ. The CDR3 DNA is TGCGCCAGCAGCCTGGAAAGTGATGAGCAGTTCTTC. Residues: CASSLESDEQFF.

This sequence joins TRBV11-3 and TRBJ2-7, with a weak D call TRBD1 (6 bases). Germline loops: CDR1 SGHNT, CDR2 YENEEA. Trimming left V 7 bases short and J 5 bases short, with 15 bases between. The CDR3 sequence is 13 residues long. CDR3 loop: CASIVTGYHEQYF. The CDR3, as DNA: TGTGCCAGCATCGTCACAGGGTATCACGAGCAGTACTTC.

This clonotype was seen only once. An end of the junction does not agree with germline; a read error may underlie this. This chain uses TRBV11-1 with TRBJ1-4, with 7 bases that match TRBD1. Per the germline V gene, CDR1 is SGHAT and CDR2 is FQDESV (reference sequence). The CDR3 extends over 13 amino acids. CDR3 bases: TGTGCCAGCGGCAGGGGGACTAGTGAAAAACTGTTTTTT. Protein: CASGRGTSEKLFF.

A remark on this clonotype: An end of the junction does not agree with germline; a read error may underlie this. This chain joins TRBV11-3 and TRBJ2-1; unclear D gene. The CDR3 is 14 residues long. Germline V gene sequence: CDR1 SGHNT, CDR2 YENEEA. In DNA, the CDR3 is TGTGCCGGCAGCTGGCAGAATGGGGTAGGGCCGCAGTTCTTC. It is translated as CAGSWQNGVGPQFF.

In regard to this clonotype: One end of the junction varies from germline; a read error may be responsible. CDR3 sequence reads: CANGLVGQGQNTQYF. CDR3 coding DNA: TGTGCTAATGGTTTGGTAGGACAAGGGCAAAATACGCAGTATTTT. The V call is TRBV12-5, the J call TRBJ2-3, with a tentative D call TRBD1 (5 bases). Germline CDR1 reads LGHNT; CDR2 reads FRNRAP. This CDR3 has 15 residues. Using reference TRBV12-5 and TRBJ2-3 for the parts outside the CDR3, the full variable domain is DARVTQTPRHKVTEMGQEVTMRCQPILGHNTVFWYRQTMMQGLELLAYFRNRAPLDDSGMPKDRFSAEMPDATLATLKIQPSEPRDSAVYFCANGLVGQGQNTQYFGPGTRLTVL.

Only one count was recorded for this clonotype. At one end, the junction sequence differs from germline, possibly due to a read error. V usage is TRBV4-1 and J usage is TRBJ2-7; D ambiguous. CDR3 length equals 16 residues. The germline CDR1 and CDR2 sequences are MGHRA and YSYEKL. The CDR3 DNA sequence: TGCACCAGCAGCCAAGATACGGAGACAAGATTTTACGAGCAGTACTTC. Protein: CTSSQDTETRFYEQYF.

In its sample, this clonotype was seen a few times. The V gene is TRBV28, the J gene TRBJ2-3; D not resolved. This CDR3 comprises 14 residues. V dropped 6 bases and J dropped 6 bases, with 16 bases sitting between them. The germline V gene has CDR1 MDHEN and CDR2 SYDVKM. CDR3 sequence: CASRSTGSSDTQYF. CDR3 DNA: TGTGCCAGCAGATCCACGGGCAGTTCGGATACGCAGTATTTT.

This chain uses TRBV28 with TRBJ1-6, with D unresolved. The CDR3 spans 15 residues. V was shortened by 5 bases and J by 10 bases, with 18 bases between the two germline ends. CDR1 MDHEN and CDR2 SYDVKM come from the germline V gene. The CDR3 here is CASSPTGRRKSPLHF. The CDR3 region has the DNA TGTGCCAGCAGTCCGACCGGGAGGAGGAAATCACCCCTCCACTTT.

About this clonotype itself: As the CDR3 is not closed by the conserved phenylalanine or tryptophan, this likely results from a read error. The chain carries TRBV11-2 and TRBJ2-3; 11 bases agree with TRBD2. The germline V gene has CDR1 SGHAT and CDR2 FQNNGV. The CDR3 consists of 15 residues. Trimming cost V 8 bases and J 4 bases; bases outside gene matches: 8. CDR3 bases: TGTGCCAGCGGCCCTGGACTAGCGGGCCCAGATACGCAGTATTCC. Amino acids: CASGPGLAGPDTQYS.

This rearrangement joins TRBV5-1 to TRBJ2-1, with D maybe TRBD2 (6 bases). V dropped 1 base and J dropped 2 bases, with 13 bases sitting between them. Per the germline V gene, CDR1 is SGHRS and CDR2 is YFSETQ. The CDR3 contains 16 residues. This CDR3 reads CASSLPLAQAYNEQFF. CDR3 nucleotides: TGCGCCAGCAGCTTGCCTCTAGCGCAAGCCTACAATGAGCAGTTCTTC.

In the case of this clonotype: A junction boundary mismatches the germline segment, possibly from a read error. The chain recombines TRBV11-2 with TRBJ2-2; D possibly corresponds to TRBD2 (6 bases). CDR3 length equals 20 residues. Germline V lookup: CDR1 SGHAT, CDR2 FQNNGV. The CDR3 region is CASSLAAPGPGKGKAGELFF. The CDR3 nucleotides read TGTGCCAGTAGCTTAGCGGCACCAGGGCCAGGGAAGGGAAAAGCCGGGGAGCTGTTTTTT.

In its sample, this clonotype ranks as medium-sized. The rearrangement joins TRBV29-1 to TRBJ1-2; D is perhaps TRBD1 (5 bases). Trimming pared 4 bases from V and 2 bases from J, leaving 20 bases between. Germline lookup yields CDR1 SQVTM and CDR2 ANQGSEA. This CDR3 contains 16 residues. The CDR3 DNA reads TGCAGCGTTGGAGGGGAGGGTTCGAGGGAAAACTATGGCTACACCTTC. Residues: CSVGGEGSRENYGYTF.

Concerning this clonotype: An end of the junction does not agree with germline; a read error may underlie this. The DNA for the CDR3 is TGCAGCGGCGGGAACAGGGGGCCTGCTGGCCACACCTTC. It is translated as CSGGNRGPAGHTF. The chain is built from TRBV29-1 and TRBJ1-2, with 9 bases aligning to TRBD1. Germline values: CDR1 SQVTM, CDR2 ANQGSEA. The CDR3 totals 13 residues. The full variable domain, with the rest looked up from reference TRBV29-1 and TRBJ1-2, is SAVISQKPSRDICQRGTSLTIQCQVDSQVTMMFWYRQQPGQSLTLIATANQGSEATYESGFVIDKFPISRPNLTFSTLTVSNMSPEDSSIYLCSGGNRGPAGHTFGSGTRLTVV.

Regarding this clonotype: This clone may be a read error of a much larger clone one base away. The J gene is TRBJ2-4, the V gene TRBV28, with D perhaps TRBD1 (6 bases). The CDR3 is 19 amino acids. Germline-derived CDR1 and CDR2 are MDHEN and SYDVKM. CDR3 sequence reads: CASRDPPGQTSLAKNIHYF. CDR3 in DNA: TGTGCCAGCAGAGACCCCCCGGGACAAACAAGCCTAGCCAAAAACATTCACTACTTC.

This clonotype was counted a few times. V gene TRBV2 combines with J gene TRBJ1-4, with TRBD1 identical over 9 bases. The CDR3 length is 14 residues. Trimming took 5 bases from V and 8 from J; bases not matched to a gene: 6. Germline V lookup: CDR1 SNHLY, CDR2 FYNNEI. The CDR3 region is CASSRQGVAEKLFF. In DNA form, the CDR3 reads TGTGCCAGCAGTCGACAGGGGGTTGCCGAAAAACTGTTTTTT.

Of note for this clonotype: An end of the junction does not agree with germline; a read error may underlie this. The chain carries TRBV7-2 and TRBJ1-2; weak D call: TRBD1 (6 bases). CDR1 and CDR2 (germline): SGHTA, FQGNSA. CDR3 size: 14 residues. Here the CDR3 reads CASSFHREVYSYTF. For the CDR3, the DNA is TGTGCCAGCAGCTTCCACAGGGAAGTCTATAGCTACACCTTC.

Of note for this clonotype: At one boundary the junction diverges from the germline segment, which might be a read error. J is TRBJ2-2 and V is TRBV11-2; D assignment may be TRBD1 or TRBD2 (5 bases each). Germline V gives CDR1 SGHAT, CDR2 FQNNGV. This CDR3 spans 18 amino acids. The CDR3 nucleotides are TGTGCCAGCAGCTTAGGGTTGGGTGGGCAGGGCAACACCGGGGAACTGTTCTTT. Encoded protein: CASSLGLGGQGNTGELFF.

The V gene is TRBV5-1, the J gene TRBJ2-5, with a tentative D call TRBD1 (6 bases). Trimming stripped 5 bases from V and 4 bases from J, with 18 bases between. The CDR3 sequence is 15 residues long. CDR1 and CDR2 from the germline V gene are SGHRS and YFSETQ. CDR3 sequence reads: CASSVQGVGRETQYF. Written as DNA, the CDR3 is TGCGCCAGCAGTGTACAGGGAGTGGGTCGAGAGACCCAGTACTTC.

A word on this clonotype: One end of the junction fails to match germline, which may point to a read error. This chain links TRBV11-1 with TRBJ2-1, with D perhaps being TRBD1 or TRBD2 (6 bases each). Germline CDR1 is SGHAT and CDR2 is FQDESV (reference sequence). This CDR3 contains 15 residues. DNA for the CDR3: TGTGCCAGCAACTTAGGGGGGACGTCCTATAATGAGCAGTTCTTC. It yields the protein CASNLGGTSYNEQFF.

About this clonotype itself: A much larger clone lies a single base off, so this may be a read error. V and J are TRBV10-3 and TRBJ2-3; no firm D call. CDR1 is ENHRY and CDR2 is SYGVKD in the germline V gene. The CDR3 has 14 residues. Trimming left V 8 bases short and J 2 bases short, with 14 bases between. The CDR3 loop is CAIDQQVITDTQYF. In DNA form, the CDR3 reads TGTGCCATCGACCAGCAGGTTATCACAGATACGCAGTATTTT.

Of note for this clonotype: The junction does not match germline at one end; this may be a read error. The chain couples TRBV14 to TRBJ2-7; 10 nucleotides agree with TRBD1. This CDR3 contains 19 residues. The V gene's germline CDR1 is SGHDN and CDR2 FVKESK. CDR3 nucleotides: TGTGCCAGCAGCCAAGATCCGATCGGCATCGACAGGGGGCCCTACCAGCAGTACTTC. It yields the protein CASSQDPIGIDRGPYQQYF.

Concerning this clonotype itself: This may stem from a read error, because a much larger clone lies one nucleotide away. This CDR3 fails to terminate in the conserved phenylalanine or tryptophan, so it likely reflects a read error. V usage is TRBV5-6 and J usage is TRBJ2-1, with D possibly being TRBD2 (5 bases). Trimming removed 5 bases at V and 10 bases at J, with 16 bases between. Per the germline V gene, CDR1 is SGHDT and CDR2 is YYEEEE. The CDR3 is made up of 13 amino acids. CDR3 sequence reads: CASRPLDSQEQFL. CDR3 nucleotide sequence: TGTGCCAGCAGACCATTGGACTCCCAGGAGCAGTTCTTG.

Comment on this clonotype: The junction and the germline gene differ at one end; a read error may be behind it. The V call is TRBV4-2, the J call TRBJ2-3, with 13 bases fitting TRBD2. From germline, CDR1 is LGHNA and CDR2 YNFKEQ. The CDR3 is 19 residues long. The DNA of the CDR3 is TGTGCCTGCAGCCAAGATTGGACTAGCGGGAGCTCGGGCACAGACACGCAGTATTTT. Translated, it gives CACSQDWTSGSSGTDTQYF.